This T cell receptor beta chain originates from a study of CD8+ T cells in alopecia areata. Germline lookup yields CDR1 MGHRA and CDR2 YSYEKL. Trimming cost V 4 bases and J 0 bases; bases outside gene matches: 7. The CDR3 runs to 18 residues. Notes on the study in general: Scalp sample data also include resident alphabeta T cells from normal skin. Tofacitinib did not eliminate many expanded lesional clones from scalp or blood.

Sequencing used cDNA as its template, made by extracting RNA and reverse transcribing it. This table comes from immunoSEQ multiplex PCR, and its TCRdb copy is limited to in-frame clones, with some not included. The data show 95,000 to 120,000 clones, roughly three fifths seen once. Treatment in this sample: oral pan-JAK inhibitor, 5-10 mg twice daily. Peripheral blood, together with lesional scalp punch biopsies, was collected from alopecia areata patients. Comment on this clone: Its specificity is unknown.

This specimen consisted of CD4+ T cells sorted from blood, obtained at week 24, from a patient treated with tofacitinib. The V call is TRBV4-1, the J call TRBJ2-6; 9 positions agree with TRBD1. This TCR was recovered from a human donor with alopecia areata. CDR3 amino acids: CASSPGQGPLSGANVLTF. The CDR3 coding sequence is TGCGCCAGCAGCCCCGGACAGGGGCCCCTCTCTGGGGCCAACGTCCTGACTTTC.